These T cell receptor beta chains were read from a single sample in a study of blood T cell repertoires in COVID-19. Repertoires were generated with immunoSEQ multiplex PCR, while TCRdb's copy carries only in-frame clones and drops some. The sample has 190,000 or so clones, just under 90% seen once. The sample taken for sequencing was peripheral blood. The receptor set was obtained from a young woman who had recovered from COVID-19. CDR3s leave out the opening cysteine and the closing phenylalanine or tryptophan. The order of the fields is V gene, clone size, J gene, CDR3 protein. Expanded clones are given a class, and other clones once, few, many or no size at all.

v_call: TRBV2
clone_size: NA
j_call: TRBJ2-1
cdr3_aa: ASIAGLAGLSSYNEQF

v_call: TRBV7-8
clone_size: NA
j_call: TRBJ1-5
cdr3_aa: ASSLARIGRRQQPQH

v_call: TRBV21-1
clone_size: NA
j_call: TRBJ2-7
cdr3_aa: ASSRPSVHEQY

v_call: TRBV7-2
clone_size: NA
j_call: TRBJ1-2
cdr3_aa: ASSPDRGGGYT

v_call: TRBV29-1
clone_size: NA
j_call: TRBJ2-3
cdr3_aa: SAIEDTQY

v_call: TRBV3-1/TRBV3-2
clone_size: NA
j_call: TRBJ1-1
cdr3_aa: ASSLSDRVTEAF

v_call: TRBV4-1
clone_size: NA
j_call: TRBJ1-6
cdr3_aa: ASSQSGKLPLH

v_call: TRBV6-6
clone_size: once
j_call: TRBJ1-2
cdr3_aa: ASSDRTEIRYGYT

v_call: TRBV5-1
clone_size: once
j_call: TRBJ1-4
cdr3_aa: ASGFLGGNEKLF

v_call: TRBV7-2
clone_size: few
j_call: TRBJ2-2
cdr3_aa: ASRIPGGPGELF

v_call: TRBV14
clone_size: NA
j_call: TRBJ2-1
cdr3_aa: ASSQEGGVVDEQF

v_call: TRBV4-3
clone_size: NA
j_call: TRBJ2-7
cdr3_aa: ASSLGTGSYEQY

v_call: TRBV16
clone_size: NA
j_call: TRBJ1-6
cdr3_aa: ASTRDRISPLH

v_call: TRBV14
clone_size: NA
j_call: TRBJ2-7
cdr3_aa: ASSQVYGNLYEQY

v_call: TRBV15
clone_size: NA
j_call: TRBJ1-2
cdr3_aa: ATSRGDSGKISGYT

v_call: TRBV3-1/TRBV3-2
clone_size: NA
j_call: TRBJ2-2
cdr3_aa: ASSHTGGSTGELF

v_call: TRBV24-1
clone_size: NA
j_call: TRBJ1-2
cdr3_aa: ATSDSMTGGHGGYT

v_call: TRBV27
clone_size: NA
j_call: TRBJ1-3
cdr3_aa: ASSLGQGRGNTIY

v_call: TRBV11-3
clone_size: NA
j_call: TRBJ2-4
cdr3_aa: ASSLGGRDTK

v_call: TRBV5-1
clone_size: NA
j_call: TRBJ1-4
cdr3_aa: ASSSTGEDEKLF